This T cell receptor beta chain was documented in a study of cytomegalovirus exposure and HLA in healthy donors. The PCR was carried out with 60 Vbeta primers and 13 Jbeta primers. Clones were sequenced by immunoSEQ multiplex PCR, and TCRdb holds only the in-frame ones, with some missing. This table has over 80,000 clones, roughly 80% appearing once. Comments on this clone: The antigen remains unidentified.

Germline-derived CDR1 and CDR2 are LNHDA and SQIVND (reference sequence). V was trimmed by 1 base and J by 5 bases, leaving 9 bases between them. CDR3 length: 13 residues. Study results and caveats: HLA alleles were associated with 18,000 or so TCR beta sequences in a later analysis at 0.05 false discovery rate. Investigators reported some 150 TCR beta chains as tied to cytomegalovirus. A later analysis linked a missense DCLRE1C variant to TCR beta V- and J-gene trimming. In a later analysis, across HLA loci, associated TCR counts were highest for DRB1, lowest for HLA-C.

The sequencing sample was made of PBMCs. The V call is TRBV19, the J call TRBJ2-7, with no clear D. The TCR originated in a man aged 35-49 years in good health and CMV-seronegative. In DNA form, the CDR3 reads TGTGCCAGTAGTATAGGCAGAAACAACGAGCAGTACTTC. Protein product: CASSIGRNNEQYF.